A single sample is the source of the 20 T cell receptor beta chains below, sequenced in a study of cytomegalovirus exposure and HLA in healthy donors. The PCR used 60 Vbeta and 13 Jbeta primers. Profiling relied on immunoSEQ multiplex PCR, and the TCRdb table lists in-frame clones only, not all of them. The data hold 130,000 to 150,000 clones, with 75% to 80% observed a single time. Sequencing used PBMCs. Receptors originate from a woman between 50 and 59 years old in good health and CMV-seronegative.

The CDR3 bases are TGTGCCAGTCGCGGGCCGAACACCGGGGAGCTGTTTTTT. Translation: CASRGPNTGELFF. The V and J genes are TRBV19 and TRBJ2-2, with TRBD2 as a possible D gene (5 bases). V lost 8 bases and J 0 bases, leaving 7 bases between the germline ends. This CDR3 contains 13 residues. Germline CDR1 reads LNHDA; CDR2 reads SQIVND (reference sequence).

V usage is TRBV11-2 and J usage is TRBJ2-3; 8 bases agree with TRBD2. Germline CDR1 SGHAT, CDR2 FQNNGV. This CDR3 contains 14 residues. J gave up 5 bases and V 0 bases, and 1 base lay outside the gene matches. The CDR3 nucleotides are TGTGCCAGCAGCTTAGAGCGGGGGGTAGATACGCAGTATTTT. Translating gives CASSLERGVDTQYF.

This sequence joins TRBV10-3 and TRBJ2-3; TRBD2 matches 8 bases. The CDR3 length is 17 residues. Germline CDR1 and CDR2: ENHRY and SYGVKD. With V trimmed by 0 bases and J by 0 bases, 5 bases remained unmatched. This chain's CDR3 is CAISESKAGASTDTQYF. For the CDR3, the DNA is TGTGCCATCAGTGAGTCGAAAGCGGGGGCGAGCACAGATACGCAGTATTTT.

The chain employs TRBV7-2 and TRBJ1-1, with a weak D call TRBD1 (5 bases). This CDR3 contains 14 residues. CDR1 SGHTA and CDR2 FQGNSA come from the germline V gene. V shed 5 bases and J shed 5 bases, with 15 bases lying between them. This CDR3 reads CASSLRGRGTEAFF. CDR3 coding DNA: TGTGCCAGCAGCCTAAGGGGTCGGGGGACTGAAGCTTTCTTT.

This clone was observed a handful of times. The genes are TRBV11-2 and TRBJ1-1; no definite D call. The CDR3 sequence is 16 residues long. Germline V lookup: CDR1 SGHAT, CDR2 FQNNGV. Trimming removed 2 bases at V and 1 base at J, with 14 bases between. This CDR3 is CASSLRFGISNTEAFF. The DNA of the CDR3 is TGTGCCAGCAGCTTACGATTCGGGATATCGAACACTGAAGCTTTCTTT.

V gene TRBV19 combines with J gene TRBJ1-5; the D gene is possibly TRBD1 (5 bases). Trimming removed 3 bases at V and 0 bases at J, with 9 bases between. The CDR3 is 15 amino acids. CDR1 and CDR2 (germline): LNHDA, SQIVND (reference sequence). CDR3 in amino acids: CASSIGAPSNQPQHF. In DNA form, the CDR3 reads TGTGCCAGTAGTATTGGGGCTCCTAGCAATCAGCCCCAGCATTTT.

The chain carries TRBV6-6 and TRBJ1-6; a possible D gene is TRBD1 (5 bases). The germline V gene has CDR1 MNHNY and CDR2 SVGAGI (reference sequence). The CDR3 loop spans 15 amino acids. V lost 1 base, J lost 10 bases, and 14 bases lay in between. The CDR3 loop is CASSYLAAGRSPLHF. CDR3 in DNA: TGTGCCAGCAGTTACTTGGCGGCAGGGCGGTCACCCCTCCACTTT.

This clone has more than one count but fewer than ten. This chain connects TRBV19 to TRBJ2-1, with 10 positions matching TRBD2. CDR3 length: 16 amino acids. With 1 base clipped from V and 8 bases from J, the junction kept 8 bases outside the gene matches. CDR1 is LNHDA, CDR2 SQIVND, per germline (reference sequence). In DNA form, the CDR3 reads TGTGCCAGTAGTATAGCGGGAGCGGGGGGGCGGGATGAGCAGTTCTTC. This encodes CASSIAGAGGRDEQFF. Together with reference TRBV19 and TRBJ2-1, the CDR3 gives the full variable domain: DGGITQSPKYLFRKEGQNVTLSCEQNLNHDAMYWYRQDPGQGLRLIYYSQIVNDFQKGDIAEGYSVSREKKESFPLTVTSAQKNPTAFYLCASSIAGAGGRDEQFFGPGTRLTVL.

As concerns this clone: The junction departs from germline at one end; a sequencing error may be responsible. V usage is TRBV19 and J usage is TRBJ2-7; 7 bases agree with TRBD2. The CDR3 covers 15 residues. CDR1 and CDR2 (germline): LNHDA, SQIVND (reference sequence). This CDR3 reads CASSIGPAGNYGQYF. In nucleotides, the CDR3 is TGTGCCAGTAGTATAGGTCCAGCGGGGAACTACGGGCAGTACTTC.

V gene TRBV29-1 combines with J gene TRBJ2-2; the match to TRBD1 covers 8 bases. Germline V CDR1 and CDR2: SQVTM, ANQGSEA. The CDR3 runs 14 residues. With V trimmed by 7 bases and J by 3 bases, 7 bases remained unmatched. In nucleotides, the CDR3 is TGCAGCGCCAAAACGGACAGGGACACCGGGGAGCTGTTTTTT. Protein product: CSAKTDRDTGELFF.

This CDR3 reads CASSSWARDSTYEQYF. CDR3 sequence (DNA): TGTGCCAGCAGCTCTTGGGCCCGGGACTCGACCTACGAGCAGTACTTC. This chain uses TRBV11-1 with TRBJ2-7; possibly TRBD2 for D (6 bases). The germline gives CDR1 SGHAT, CDR2 FQDESV (reference sequence). The CDR3 contains 16 residues. The V end was cut by 4 bases, the J end by 2 bases, with 18 bases between.

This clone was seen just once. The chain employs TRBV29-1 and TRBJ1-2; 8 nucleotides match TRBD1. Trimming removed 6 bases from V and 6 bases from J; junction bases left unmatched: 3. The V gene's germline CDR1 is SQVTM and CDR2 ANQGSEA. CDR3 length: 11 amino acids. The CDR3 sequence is CSVKTGDGYTF. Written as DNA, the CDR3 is TGCAGCGTAAAGACAGGGGATGGCTACACCTTC.

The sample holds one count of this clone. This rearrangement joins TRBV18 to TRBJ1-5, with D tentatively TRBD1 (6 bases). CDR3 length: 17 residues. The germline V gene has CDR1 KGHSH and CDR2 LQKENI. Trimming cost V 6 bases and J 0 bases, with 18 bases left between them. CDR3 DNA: TGTGCCAGCTCCCGGGGGGCTATGGGATATAGCAATCAGCCCCAGCATTTT. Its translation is CASSRGAMGYSNQPQHF.

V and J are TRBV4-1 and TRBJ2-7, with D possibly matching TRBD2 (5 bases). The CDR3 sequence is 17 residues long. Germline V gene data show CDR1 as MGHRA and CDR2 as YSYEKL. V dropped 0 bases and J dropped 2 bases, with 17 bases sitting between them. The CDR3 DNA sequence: TGCGCCAGCAGCCAAGATTGGAGAGGGAGAAACACCTACGAGCAGTACTTC. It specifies CASSQDWRGRNTYEQYF.

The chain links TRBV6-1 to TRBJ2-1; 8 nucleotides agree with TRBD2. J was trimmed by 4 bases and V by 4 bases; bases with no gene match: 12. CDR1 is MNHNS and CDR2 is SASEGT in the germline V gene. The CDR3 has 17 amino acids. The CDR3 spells CASSAGGGLAGYNEQFF. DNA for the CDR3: TGTGCCAGCAGTGCCGGAGGAGGTTTAGCGGGGTACAATGAGCAGTTCTTC.

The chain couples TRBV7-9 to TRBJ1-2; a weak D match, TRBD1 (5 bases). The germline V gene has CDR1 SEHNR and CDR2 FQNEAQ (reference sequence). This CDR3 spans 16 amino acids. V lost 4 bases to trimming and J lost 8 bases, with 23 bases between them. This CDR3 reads CASSSTTRDRSPGYTF. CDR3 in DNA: TGTGCCAGCAGCTCAACGACTAGGGACCGCTCACCCGGCTACACCTTC. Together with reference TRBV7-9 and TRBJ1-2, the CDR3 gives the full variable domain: DTGVSQNPRHKITKRGQNVTFRCDPISEHNRLYWYRQTLGQGPEFLTYFQNEAQLEKSRLLSDRFSAERPKGSFSTLEIQRTEQGDSAMYLCASSSTTRDRSPGYTFGSGTRLTVV.

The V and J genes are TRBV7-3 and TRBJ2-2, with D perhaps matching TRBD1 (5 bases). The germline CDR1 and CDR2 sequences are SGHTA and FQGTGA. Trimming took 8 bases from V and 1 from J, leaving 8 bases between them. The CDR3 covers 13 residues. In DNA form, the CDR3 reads TGTGCCAGCTCCCAGGGGAACACCGGGGAGCTGTTTTTT. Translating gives CASSQGNTGELFF.

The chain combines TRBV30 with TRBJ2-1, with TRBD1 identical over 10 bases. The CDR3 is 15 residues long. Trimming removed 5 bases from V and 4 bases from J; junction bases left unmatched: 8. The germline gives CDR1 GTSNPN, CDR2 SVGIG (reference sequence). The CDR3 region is CAWETGGAGYNEQFF. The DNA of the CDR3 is TGTGCCTGGGAGACAGGGGGCGCGGGGTACAATGAGCAGTTCTTC.

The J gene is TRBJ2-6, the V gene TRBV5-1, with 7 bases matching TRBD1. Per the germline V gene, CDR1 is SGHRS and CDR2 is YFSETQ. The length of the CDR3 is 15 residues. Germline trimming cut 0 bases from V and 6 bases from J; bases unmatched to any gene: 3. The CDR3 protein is CASSLGTGVANVLTF. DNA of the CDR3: TGCGCCAGCAGCTTGGGAACAGGGGTGGCCAACGTCCTGACTTTC.

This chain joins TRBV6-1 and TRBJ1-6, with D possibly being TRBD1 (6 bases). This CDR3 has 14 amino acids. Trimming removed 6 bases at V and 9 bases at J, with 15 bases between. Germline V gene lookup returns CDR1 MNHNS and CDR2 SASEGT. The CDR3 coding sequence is TGTGCCAGCAGGCCCGGACAGATCTTTTCACCCCTCCACTTT. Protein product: CASRPGQIFSPLHF.